This is a list of T cell receptor beta chains from one sample in a study of T cell clones after liver transplantation. The method was immunoSEQ multiplex PCR; TCRdb's version includes in-frame clones alone and lacks a portion of them. The sample shows about 20,000 clones, around 75% of them seen only once. Specimen: CD8+ T cells from blood, collected roughly 55 months after liver transplant. These receptors all come from a human patient who received a liver transplant. Some T cells may be provided by the graft donor. Both conserved end residues are part of each CDR3. A D gene is named only where the DNA matches it firmly. Where a row states a size, it is once, few, many or the class of an expanded clone; other rows omit it.

D gene: NA; clone size: NA; J gene: TRBJ2-1; V gene: TRBV9; CDR3 DNA: TGTGCCAGCAGCGCAAGTTTGTATGAGCAGTTCTTC; CDR3 protein: CASSASLYEQFF
D gene: NA; clone size: NA; J gene: TRBJ2-7; V gene: TRBV2; CDR3 DNA: TGTGCCAGCAGTGAAGGGGGCAGTACTGAGCAGTACTTC; CDR3 protein: CASSEGGSTEQYF
D gene: NA; clone size: NA; J gene: TRBJ2-7; V gene: TRBV19; CDR3 DNA: TGTGCCAGTGGACGTGACGGTCTCTCCTACGAGCAGTACTTC; CDR3 protein: CASGRDGLSYEQYF
D gene: TRBD2; clone size: NA; J gene: TRBJ2-7; V gene: TRBV2; CDR3 DNA: TGTGCCAGCAGCGGGACTAGCAGCGCCTACGAGCAGTACTTC; CDR3 protein: CASSGTSSAYEQYF
D gene: TRBD2; clone size: NA; J gene: TRBJ2-3; V gene: TRBV29-1; CDR3 DNA: TGCAGCGTTGGCCCCGTCTTAGGCGCGGGGGGGGAGGGAACAGATACGCAGTATTTT; CDR3 protein: CSVGPVLGAGGEGTDTQYF
D gene: NA; clone size: once; J gene: TRBJ2-7; V gene: TRBV11-1; CDR3 DNA: TGTGCCAGCAGCCAATATAGCGCGAGCGACGAGCAGTACTTC; CDR3 protein: CASSQYSASDEQYF
D gene: TRBD1; clone size: NA; J gene: TRBJ2-7; V gene: TRBV7-2; CDR3 DNA: TGTGCCAGCAGCCCAGGACAGGGGGCCTACGAGCAGTACTTC; CDR3 protein: CASSPGQGAYEQYF
D gene: NA; clone size: NA; J gene: TRBJ2-1; V gene: TRBV6-5; CDR3 DNA: TGTGCCAGCAGTGACGCCTGGGGGGTAAGGGAGCAGTTCTTC; CDR3 protein: CASSDAWGVREQFF
D gene: TRBD1; clone size: NA; J gene: TRBJ2-1; V gene: TRBV14; CDR3 DNA: TGTGCCAGCAGTCCGACAGGGGTTGTCGATGAGCAGTTCTTC; CDR3 protein: CASSPTGVVDEQFF
D gene: NA; clone size: NA; J gene: TRBJ2-7; V gene: TRBV27; CDR3 DNA: TGTGCCAGCAGTTTTGGCACGACCCTCGAGCAGTACTTC; CDR3 protein: CASSFGTTLEQYF
D gene: NA; clone size: NA; J gene: TRBJ2-6; V gene: TRBV19; CDR3 DNA: TGTGCCAGTAGTATCGCAGGGGAGGCTGGGGCCAACGTCCTGACTTTC; CDR3 protein: CASSIAGEAGANVLTF